This T cell receptor (beta chain) is drawn from a study of T cells expressing NK-cell markers. Findings and limits, study-wide: One observes that, in a few donors, these clonotypes were also the leading ones within the CD3+CD56-NKG2C+ fraction. More than 5 donors showed dominant NKG2C+ clonotypes comprising about 1.0-7.5% of their CD8+ T cells.

About this clonotype: Its antigen remains unidentified.

CDR3 length: 15 residues. Production of TCR beta cDNA relied on 5'RACE template switching with UMIs. TCRdb reprocessed the 5' RACE reads and stores each CDR3 protein as one record, lacking DNA. This repertoire includes 150,000 to 200,000 distinct CDR3 sequences. This sequence originates from a woman aged 18 to 75 in good health. The chain is built from TRBV12-3 or TRBV12-4 and TRBJ2-7; TCRdb reports TRBD2, a call that lacks DNA to check it against. The sample comprised blood T cells: a sorted CD56 or NKG2C T cell subset, CD4+ or CD8+ T cells, or bulk PBMC T cells (not recorded which). CDR3 loop: CASSLSGTTGYEQYF.